This T cell receptor (beta chain) was documented in a study of shared clonotypes between healthy human individuals. On the study more broadly: Per-donor plates numbered three CD4 naive, three CD4 memory, two CD8 naive and one CD8 memory.

A word on this clone: Its antigen is still unknown.

General study results and limits: Non-shared clonotypes had lower generation probabilities than those shared by all four donors.

Trimming stripped 0 bases from V and 2 bases from J, with 9 bases between. The CDR3 length is 15 residues. Germline V gene sequence: CDR1 SGDLS, CDR2 YYNGEE. Per the study methods: ImmunoSEQ output lacked quality scores and full-length reads, limiting matched filtering. Profiling relied on immunoSEQ multiplex PCR, and the TCRdb table lists in-frame clones only, not all of them. V, J and clone size derive from that table, while D and trimming were established from the DNA sequence. Here the sample spans 1,500,000 or so clones, approximately 98.5% being singletons. Sequencing used naive CD4+ T cells sorted from blood. Subset: CD45RA+ positively selected. The chain links TRBV9 to TRBJ2-1; D might be TRBD2 (6 bases). This TCR was recovered from a man aged 30-40 years in good health. This CDR3 reads CASSVVADTYNEQFF. The DNA of the CDR3 is TGTGCCAGCAGCGTAGTAGCGGATACCTACAATGAGCAGTTCTTC.